The 18 T cell receptor beta chains below were found in one sample sequenced in a study of blood T cell repertoires in COVID-19. Generated by immunoSEQ multiplex PCR, the TCRdb table keeps only in-frame clones and is missing some. The sample comprises about 59,000 clones, 80% to 90% of which are singletons, and around 6.9% rests with the top ten. What was sequenced was peripheral blood. These receptor sequences come from a man aged 55 to 69 with active or convalescent COVID-19.

This sequence joins TRBV5-4 and TRBJ2-3; D not resolved. The V gene lost 4 bases and the J gene lost 0 bases, with 18 bases spanning the gap. This CDR3 region has 17 residues. Germline loops: CDR1 SGHNT, CDR2 YYREEE (reference sequence). CDR3 sequence reads: CASSLVVQSPSTDTQYF. CDR3 DNA sequence: TGTGCCAGCAGCCTGGTAGTACAGAGCCCTAGCACAGATACGCAGTATTTT.

The chain links TRBV6-1 to TRBJ2-3, with 10 nucleotides matching TRBD1. Germline V CDR1 and CDR2: MNHNS, SASEGT. V was pared by 4 bases and J by 0 bases, with 10 bases of the junction left unmatched. The CDR3 loop spans 18 amino acids. In DNA form, the CDR3 reads TGTGCCAGCAGTGTGAAGGGACAGGGGTTTTATAGCACAGATACGCAGTATTTT. This translates into CASSVKGQGFYSTDTQYF.

The chain links TRBV11-1 to TRBJ2-5; the D gene is possibly TRBD2 (7 bases). The CDR3 covers 16 residues. V was clipped by 5 bases and J by 6 bases, with 22 bases between them. From germline, CDR1 is SGHAT and CDR2 FQDESV (reference sequence). In DNA form, the CDR3 reads TGTGCCAGCAGCCCCAGCTATGGCGGGGGCGAGCAGACCCAGTACTTC. Amino acids: CASSPSYGGGEQTQYF.

The chain has TRBV6-6 and TRBJ1-3, with D possibly being TRBD1 (6 bases). Germline CDR1 MNHNY, CDR2 SVGAGI (reference sequence). The CDR3 consists of 13 residues. The V gene lost 7 bases and the J gene lost 8 bases, with 15 bases spanning the gap. The CDR3 nucleotides read TGTGCCAGCACCGAGCCTGAGGGGGACACCATATATTTT. Residues: CASTEPEGDTIYF.

V gene TRBV5-1 combines with J gene TRBJ1-1; 9 nucleotides agree with TRBD1. From germline, CDR1 is SGHRS and CDR2 YFSETQ. Germline trimming cut 0 bases from V and 5 bases from J; bases unmatched to any gene: 8. The CDR3 covers 16 residues. This chain's CDR3 is CASSLAPQGASTEAFF. CDR3 DNA: TGCGCCAGCAGCTTGGCTCCACAGGGGGCATCGACTGAAGCTTTCTTT. The full variable domain, with the rest looked up from reference TRBV5-1 and TRBJ1-1, is KAGVTQTPRYLIKTRGQQVTLSCSPISGHRSVSWYQQTPGQGLQFLFEYFSETQRNKGNFPGRFSGRQFSNSRSEMNVSTLELGDSALYLCASSLAPQGASTEAFFGQGTRLTVV.

The chain uses TRBV18 and TRBJ2-5, with 8 bases matching TRBD2. The ends lost 0 bases at V and 5 bases at J; junction bases unmatched: 2. CDR1 and CDR2 (germline): KGHSH, LQKENI. The CDR3 covers 14 residues. The CDR3 region has the DNA TGTGCCAGCTCACCACCCCCGGGAGGGGAGACCCAGTACTTC. Translation gives CASSPPPGGETQYF.

As for this clone: Within the sample, other DNA sequences also encode this same CDR3. J is TRBJ2-1 and V is TRBV9; no firm D call. V shed 0 bases and J shed 7 bases, with 5 bases lying between them. CDR3 size: 12 residues. Germline V CDR1 and CDR2: SGDLS, YYNGEE. The CDR3 loop reads CASSVEPNEQFF. CDR3 in DNA: TGTGCCAGCAGCGTAGAGCCGAATGAGCAGTTCTTC.

This rearrangement joins TRBV14 to TRBJ2-7, with unresolved D. Germline lookup yields CDR1 SGHDN and CDR2 FVKESK. This CDR3 region has 15 residues. Deletions cut 4 bases from V and 0 bases from J, with 13 bases between. Here the CDR3 reads CASSLKFSSSYEQYF. In DNA form, the CDR3 reads TGTGCCAGCAGCCTTAAATTCTCGAGCTCCTACGAGCAGTACTTC.

This chain uses TRBV9 with TRBJ1-3, with 8 bases aligning to TRBD1. The CDR3 extends over 14 amino acids. The germline gives CDR1 SGDLS, CDR2 YYNGEE. The junction had 4 bases not matched to a gene; V was cut back by 4 bases and J by 4 bases. The CDR3 DNA reads as TGTGCCAGCAGCCCGACAGGGGTCGGAAACACCATATATTTT. Its protein product is CASSPTGVGNTIYF.

The chain has TRBV5-3 and TRBJ2-5, with D unclear. TRBV5-3 is annotated as an ORF whose role is uncertain. CDR3 length equals 12 residues. Deletions cut 3 bases from V and 6 bases from J, with 9 bases between. CDR3 sequence (DNA): TGTGCCAGAAGCTCCAGTTGTAAGACCCAGTACTTC. Translation gives CARSSSCKTQYF.

This chain joins TRBV28 and TRBJ2-5; TRBD2 might be the D (6 bases). This CDR3 comprises 16 residues. V dropped 6 bases and J dropped 1 base, with 18 bases sitting between them. The germline V gene has CDR1 MDHEN and CDR2 SYDVKM. The CDR3 bases are TGTGCCAGCAGCCTGGGGCGGGGCGGTTCCCAAGAGACCCAGTACTTC. This encodes CASSLGRGGSQETQYF.

The chain has TRBV27 and TRBJ2-3; D is perhaps TRBD2 (5 bases). The CDR3 covers 17 residues. V lost 1 base to trimming and J lost 0 bases, with 14 bases between them. In germline, CDR1 is MNHEY, CDR2 SMNVEV (reference sequence). Here the CDR3 reads CASSLYSISGSTDTQYF. In DNA, the CDR3 is TGTGCCAGCAGTTTATACTCAATAAGCGGTAGCACAGATACGCAGTATTTT.

The chain links TRBV4-2 to TRBJ1-6, with D possibly being TRBD1 (6 bases). V was trimmed by 0 bases and J by 7 bases, leaving 22 bases between them. Germline V gives CDR1 LGHNA, CDR2 YNFKEQ. CDR3 length: 19 residues. The CDR3 nucleotides read TGTGCCAGCAGCCAAGAATCCGTTTTTGGGGCAGGGGTAAATTCACCCCTCCACTTT. It codes for CASSQESVFGAGVNSPLHF.

The chain carries TRBV11-2 and TRBJ2-3; 9 nucleotides match TRBD1. The trim removed 6 bases at V and 0 bases at J, leaving 4 bases unmatched. This CDR3 region has 15 residues. Germline V CDR1 and CDR2: SGHAT, FQNNGV. The CDR3 loop reads CASSPQGASTDTQYF. CDR3 DNA sequence: TGTGCCAGCAGTCCACAGGGGGCAAGCACAGATACGCAGTATTTT.

The CDR3 is CASSQDTEAFF. The CDR3 region has the DNA TGTGCCAGCTCTCAGGACACTGAAGCTTTCTTT. The chain carries TRBV18 and TRBJ1-1, with unresolved D. This CDR3 contains 11 residues. Deletions cut 6 bases from V and 3 bases from J, with 5 bases between. In germline, CDR1 is KGHSH, CDR2 LQKENI.

This chain links TRBV2 with TRBJ2-1; 8 nucleotides line up with TRBD2. The CDR3 contains 17 residues. Germline loops: CDR1 SNHLY, CDR2 FYNNEI. Trimming cost V 2 bases and J 3 bases; bases outside gene matches: 9. The CDR3 loop is CASSETGGEQHYNEQFF. CDR3 coding DNA: TGTGCCAGCAGTGAAACGGGGGGGGAACAGCACTACAATGAGCAGTTCTTC.

The V call is TRBV11-2, the J call TRBJ2-1; no clear D gene. CDR1 is SGHAT and CDR2 is FQNNGV in the germline V gene. The V end lost 5 bases, the J end lost 0 bases, and 11 bases lay between the germline ends. CDR3 length equals 15 residues. The CDR3 region has the DNA TGTGCCAGCAGCCTCCGGGTCGACTCCTACAATGAGCAGTTCTTC. Translated: CASSLRVDSYNEQFF.

The CDR3, as DNA: TGTGCCAGCAGCTTAGAAGGAGCGGGAGGGCCCCGGGAGACCCAGTACTTC. It is translated as CASSLEGAGGPRETQYF. The chain joins TRBV7-9 to TRBJ2-5; 10 bases are shared with TRBD2. V trimming: 1 base; J trimming: 5 bases; junction bases outside the gene matches: 10. The CDR3 spans 17 residues. The germline V gene encodes CDR1 SEHNR and CDR2 FQNEAQ (reference sequence).